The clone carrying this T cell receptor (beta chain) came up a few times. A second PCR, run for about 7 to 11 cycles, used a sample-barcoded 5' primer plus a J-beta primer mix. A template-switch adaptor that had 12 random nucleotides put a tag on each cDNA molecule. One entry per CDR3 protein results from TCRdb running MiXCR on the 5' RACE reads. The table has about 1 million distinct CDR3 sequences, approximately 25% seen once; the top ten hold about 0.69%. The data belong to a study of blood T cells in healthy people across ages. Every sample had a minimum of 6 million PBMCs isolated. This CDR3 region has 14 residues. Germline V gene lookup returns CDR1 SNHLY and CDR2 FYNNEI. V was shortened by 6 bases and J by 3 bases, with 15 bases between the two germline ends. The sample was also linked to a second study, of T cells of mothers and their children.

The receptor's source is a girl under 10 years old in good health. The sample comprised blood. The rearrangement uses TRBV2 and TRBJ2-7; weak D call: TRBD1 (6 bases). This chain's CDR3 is CASRLNRALYEQYF. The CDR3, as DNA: TGTGCCAGCAGGCTAAACAGGGCCCTCTACGAGCAGTACTTC. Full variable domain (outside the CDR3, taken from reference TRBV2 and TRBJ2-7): EPEVTQTPSHQVTQMGQEVILRCVPISNHLYFYWYRQILGQKVEFLVSFYNNEISEKSEIFDDQFSVERPDGSNFTLKIRSTKLEDSAMYFCASRLNRALYEQYFGPGTRLTVT.